This record looks at one T cell receptor beta chain sequence and its context. The authors' processing: Reference gene primers were amplified, and this amplification served to estimate nucleated cell counts. Clones were read by immunoSEQ multiplex PCR, and TCRdb kept only the in-frame ones, dropping some. That table supplies the V and J calls and clone size; D and trimming were determined from the DNA. The top ten hold under 2% of the sample, which has some 320,000 clones, 75% to 90% seen once. These data are taken from a study of blood T cell repertoires in COVID-19. Study-level information: The United States, Italy and Spain were the sources of the acute and convalescent COVID-19 samples. Sources were T cells, B-cell-depleted T cells, or PBMCs; the material itself was cDNA or gDNA.

Germline V gene data show CDR1 as MDHEN and CDR2 as SYDVKM. The V and J ends lost 2 bases and 4 bases, in that order; junction bases with no gene match: 7. The CDR3 has 16 amino acids. Before they entered the study, exposed participants had met a COVID-19 case within 2 weeks. Sequencing input: PBMCs or T cells enriched from blood (not recorded which). This receptor was identified in a woman in her 30s who had been exposed to COVID-19. The chain employs TRBV28 and TRBJ1-3, with 8 bases fitting TRBD1. CDR3 loop: CASSLRQGLYGNTIYF. In nucleotides, the CDR3 is TGTGCCAGCAGTTTACGACAGGGGCTTTACGGAAACACCATATATTTT.